These 21 T cell receptor beta chains came from one sample sequenced in a study of blood T cell repertoires in COVID-19. Sequencing was performed with immunoSEQ multiplex PCR; in TCRdb, only in-frame clones are kept and a portion is missing. Seen here are over 350,000 clones, 80% to 90% observed once, and the top ten hold around 10%. Sample: PBMCs or T cells enriched from blood (not recorded which). All receptors derive from a woman aged 50 to 60 who had recovered from COVID-19.

CDR3 amino acids: CASSLRGEADTQYF. CDR3 nucleotide sequence: TGCGCCAGCAGCTTGCGGGGAGAAGCAGATACGCAGTATTTT. This chain links TRBV5-1 with TRBJ2-3, with a weak D call TRBD2 (5 bases). In germline, CDR1 is SGHRS, CDR2 YFSETQ. The CDR3 is made up of 14 amino acids. Trimming shortened V by 1 base and J by 4 bases, and 10 bases separated the two germline ends.

A few counts support this clone. V gene TRBV5-4 combines with J gene TRBJ1-1, with D maybe TRBD1 (5 bases). V was cut by 9 bases and J by 0 bases, with 18 bases left in between. CDR3 length equals 15 residues. Germline V gene data show CDR1 as SGHNT and CDR2 as YYREEE (reference sequence). The CDR3 bases are TGTGCCACCCGAGGAGGGTGGGGCATGAACACTGAAGCTTTCTTT. Amino acids: CATRGGWGMNTEAFF.

The chain combines TRBV24-1 with TRBJ1-2, with D maybe TRBD1 (5 bases). The CDR3 extends over 14 amino acids. The V and J ends lost 2 bases and 8 bases respectively, with 14 bases between them. The germline V gene has CDR1 KGHDR and CDR2 SFDVKD. The CDR3 region has the DNA TGTGCCACCAGTGATTACGGTGCAGGGAACGGCTACACCTTC. Its protein is CATSDYGAGNGYTF.

V gene TRBV27 combines with J gene TRBJ1-6, with 8 bases that match TRBD1. Per germline, CDR1 MNHEY and CDR2 SMNVEV (reference sequence). This CDR3 has 14 residues. With V trimmed by 4 bases and J by 7 bases, 3 bases remained unmatched. The CDR3 DNA follows: TGTGCCAGCAGTTCCGGACAGGGAAATTCACCCCTCCACTTT. Protein sequence: CASSSGQGNSPLHF.

The chain is built from TRBV28 and TRBJ2-1, with TRBD2 matching over 10 bases. This CDR3 is 16 amino acids long. Germline V gene lookup returns CDR1 MDHEN and CDR2 SYDVKM. V dropped 5 bases and J dropped 0; count of bases not matched to a gene: 4. CDR3 residues: CASSSGGAPSYNEQFF. CDR3 bases: TGTGCCAGCAGTAGCGGGGGGGCTCCCTCCTACAATGAGCAGTTCTTC.

This rearrangement joins TRBV28 to TRBJ2-3; D not resolved. The germline V gene has CDR1 MDHEN and CDR2 SYDVKM. The CDR3 length is 12 residues. V was shortened by 6 bases and J by 2 bases, with 6 bases between the two germline ends. The DNA of the CDR3 is TGTGCCAGCAGCAAAAACACAGATACGCAGTATTTT. Protein product: CASSKNTDTQYF.

The genes are TRBV25-1 and TRBJ1-1; no firm D call. Deletions cut 5 bases from V and 4 bases from J, with 14 bases between. The germline V gene encodes CDR1 MGHDK and CDR2 SYGVNS. The CDR3 length is 14 residues. The DNA of the CDR3 is TGTGCCAGCAGTCACGAATGGGAGGGCACTGAAGCTTTCTTT. This gives the protein CASSHEWEGTEAFF.

V usage is TRBV28 and J usage is TRBJ1-1, with 10 nucleotides matching TRBD1. The V and J ends lost 1 base and 10 bases, in that order; junction bases with no gene match: 12. Germline CDR1 reads MDHEN; CDR2 reads SYDVKM. This CDR3 is 16 amino acids long. This CDR3 is CASSLSATGGAGSAFF. The CDR3 nucleotides read TGTGCCAGCAGTTTATCGGCGACAGGGGGCGCTGGTTCAGCTTTCTTT.

This clone was detected once. The chain uses TRBV18 and TRBJ2-5; 7 bases agree with TRBD1. Germline V CDR1 and CDR2: KGHSH, LQKENI. J lost 4 bases, V lost 2 bases, and 1 base had no gene match. CDR3 length: 13 amino acids. CDR3: CASSPRDRETQYF. As DNA, the CDR3 is TGTGCCAGCTCACCAAGGGACAGAGAGACCCAGTACTTC.

The chain has TRBV2 and TRBJ2-3; possibly TRBD1 for D (5 bases). Trimming removed 11 bases from V and 0 bases from J, with 15 bases in between. The CDR3 consists of 14 residues. Germline CDR1 is SNHLY and CDR2 is FYNNEI. In DNA form, the CDR3 reads TGTGCCTCCTTAGCCAGGGTGAGCACAGATACGCAGTATTTT. Translating it yields CASLARVSTDTQYF. The full variable domain, in which reference TRBV2 and TRBJ2-3 provide the parts outside the CDR3, is EPEVTQTPSHQVTQMGQEVILRCVPISNHLYFYWYRQILGQKVEFLVSFYNNEISEKSEIFDDQFSVERPDGSNFTLKIRSTKLEDSAMYFCASLARVSTDTQYFGPGTRLTVL.

CDR3 amino acids: CASSLVSAGGEYNEQFF. The CDR3 DNA reads as TGTGCCAGCAGTTTAGTATCGGCAGGCGGGGAATACAATGAGCAGTTCTTC. The chain carries TRBV28 and TRBJ2-1; D is perhaps TRBD2 (6 bases). Germline lookup yields CDR1 MDHEN and CDR2 SYDVKM. V was trimmed by 2 bases and J by 4 bases, leaving 18 bases between them. There are 17 residues in the CDR3.

The chain employs TRBV5-1 and TRBJ1-1; no reliable D call. The CDR3 has 15 amino acids. Germline V lookup: CDR1 SGHRS, CDR2 YFSETQ. The ends were cut back, 0 bases at V and 0 bases at J, with 9 bases in the middle. CDR3 sequence (DNA): TGCGCCAGCAGCTTGGCTGCGGAAATGAACACTGAAGCTTTCTTT. It is translated as CASSLAAEMNTEAFF.

The chain has TRBV27 and TRBJ2-7; D might be TRBD1 (6 bases). The CDR3 has 13 residues. Germline CDR1 is MNHEY and CDR2 is SMNVEV (reference sequence). V lost 8 bases and J lost 2, with 13 bases in between. This CDR3 reads CASRDIGTYEQYF. The CDR3 DNA sequence: TGTGCCAGCCGGGACATAGGAACCTACGAGCAGTACTTC.

The CDR3 is CASRWTGDHYGYTF. In DNA, the CDR3 is TGTGCCAGCAGGTGGACAGGGGACCACTATGGCTACACCTTC. This chain joins TRBV28 and TRBJ1-2, with 9 positions matching TRBD1. Looked up from germline, CDR1 is MDHEN and CDR2 is SYDVKM. This CDR3 contains 14 residues. Trimming took 6 bases from V and 3 from J; bases not matched to a gene: 5.

V is TRBV7-9 and J is TRBJ2-5; TRBD2 is a possible D gene (5 bases). V was clipped by 11 bases and J by 2 bases, with 15 bases between them. The CDR3 length is 13 residues. Per germline, CDR1 SEHNR and CDR2 FQNEAQ (reference sequence). DNA for the CDR3: TGTGCCGGGTTGGGAGATCCGCAAGAGACCCAGTACTTC. This gives the protein CAGLGDPQETQYF.

This clone turned up a few times. This chain joins TRBV27 and TRBJ1-5; TRBD1 aligns across 7 bases. This CDR3 comprises 15 residues. V was pared by 6 bases and J by 1 base, with 6 bases of the junction left unmatched. In germline, CDR1 is MNHEY, CDR2 SMNVEV (reference sequence). The CDR3 coding sequence is TGTGCCAGCAGAAATACAGGGGAAAGCAATCAGCCCCAGCATTTT. Protein product: CASRNTGESNQPQHF.

The gene calls are TRBV25-1 and TRBJ2-1; D gene unclear. Trimming cost V 6 bases and J 7 bases, with 19 bases left between them. Per germline, CDR1 MGHDK and CDR2 SYGVNS. This CDR3 region has 15 residues. The CDR3 spells CASSDDILLLNEQFF. Written as DNA, the CDR3 is TGTGCCAGCAGCGACGACATCCTTCTCCTGAATGAGCAGTTCTTC.

The V gene is TRBV11-2, the J gene TRBJ1-1; a weak D match, TRBD1 (6 bases). This CDR3 contains 14 residues. The germline V gene has CDR1 SGHAT and CDR2 FQNNGV. Trimming removed 2 bases from V and 7 bases from J, with 14 bases in between. CDR3 sequence reads: CASSLSGGFGEAFF. CDR3 bases: TGTGCCAGCAGCTTATCGGGGGGCTTTGGTGAAGCTTTCTTT.

The chain is built from TRBV2 and TRBJ2-2; tentatively, D is TRBD1 (6 bases). This CDR3 comprises 16 residues. Trimming removed 7 bases from V and 4 bases from J, with 19 bases in between. Germline V lookup: CDR1 SNHLY, CDR2 FYNNEI. CDR3 sequence reads: CASTWMRGSRTGELFF. The DNA for the CDR3 is TGTGCCAGCACCTGGATGAGGGGGTCGCGCACCGGGGAGCTGTTTTTT. Full variable domain (remainder filled in from reference TRBV2 and TRBJ2-2): EPEVTQTPSHQVTQMGQEVILRCVPISNHLYFYWYRQILGQKVEFLVSFYNNEISEKSEIFDDQFSVERPDGSNFTLKIRSTKLEDSAMYFCASTWMRGSRTGELFFGEGSRLTVL.

The chain couples TRBV4-3 to TRBJ2-3; TRBD2 agrees at 12 bases. V lost 0 bases to trimming and J lost 7 bases; unmatched junction nucleotides: 11. The CDR3 extends over 18 amino acids. From germline, CDR1 is LGHNA and CDR2 YSLEER. DNA for the CDR3: TGCGCCAGCAGCCAAGACCGACTAGCGGGGGTTGGTGGCAATACGCAGTATTTT. This translates into CASSQDRLAGVGGNTQYF.

This chain links TRBV6-5 with TRBJ1-1; D may be TRBD1 (6 bases). Germline CDR1 is MNHEY and CDR2 is SVGAGI. The V gene lost 6 bases and the J gene lost 5 bases, with 13 bases spanning the gap. CDR3 length: 13 residues. CDR3 amino acids: CASRSPRGTEAFF. The CDR3 DNA sequence: TGTGCCAGCAGATCACCCAGGGGAACTGAAGCTTTCTTT.